These 19 T cell receptor beta chains came from one sample sequenced in a study of T cell responses to AZD1222 COVID-19 vaccine. Only in-frame clones appear in the TCRdb table, and some are missing; sequencing was by immunoSEQ multiplex PCR. Among fewer than 200,000 clones listed, approximately 90% were seen once. The source material was peripheral blood, sampled on day 0 of AZD1222 vaccination. These receptors were obtained from an adult in good health.

The rearrangement joins TRBV7-8 to TRBJ1-6; D is undetermined. The CDR3 is 14 residues long. Germline V gives CDR1 SGHVS, CDR2 FQNEAQ. V was trimmed by 1 base and J by 8 bases, leaving 9 bases between them. The CDR3 spells CASSLVLSDSPLHF. CDR3 nucleotide sequence: TGTGCCAGCAGCTTAGTGCTTTCGGATTCACCCCTCCACTTT.

This chain uses TRBV15 with TRBJ2-1; D uncertain. The CDR3 length is 12 residues. Deletions cut 3 bases from V and 9 bases from J, with 9 bases between. From germline, CDR1 is LNHNV and CDR2 YYDKDF (reference sequence). CDR3 in amino acids: CATSRSASEQFF. CDR3 nucleotides: TGTGCCACCAGCAGGTCGGCGAGTGAGCAGTTCTTC.

A single count supports this clone. The rearrangement links TRBV2 to TRBJ2-5, with 9 nucleotides matching TRBD2. The length of the CDR3 is 15 residues. Germline V gene sequence: CDR1 SNHLY, CDR2 FYNNEI. Trimming removed 6 bases from V and 5 bases from J; junction bases left unmatched: 10. The CDR3 nucleotides read TGTGCCAGCAGGTCGGTTAGCGGGAGAGGGGAGACCCAGTACTTC. This translates into CASRSVSGRGETQYF. Full variable domain (outside the CDR3, taken from reference TRBV2 and TRBJ2-5): EPEVTQTPSHQVTQMGQEVILRCVPISNHLYFYWYRQILGQKVEFLVSFYNNEISEKSEIFDDQFSVERPDGSNFTLKIRSTKLEDSAMYFCASRSVSGRGETQYFGPGTRLLVL.

The chain carries TRBV19 and TRBJ1-2, with D maybe TRBD1 (6 bases). This CDR3 spans 16 amino acids. Germline V lookup: CDR1 LNHDA, CDR2 SQIVND (reference sequence). The V and J ends lost 3 bases and 3 bases respectively, with 17 bases between them. CDR3 sequence: CASSMGSRGPYYGYTF. The CDR3 region has the DNA TGTGCCAGTAGTATGGGGTCCCGGGGGCCGTACTATGGCTACACCTTC. The full variable domain, rest sourced from reference TRBV19 and TRBJ1-2, is DGGITQSPKYLFRKEGQNVTLSCEQNLNHDAMYWYRQDPGQGLRLIYYSQIVNDFQKGDIAEGYSVSREKKESFPLTVTSAQKNPTAFYLCASSMGSRGPYYGYTFGSGTRLTVV.

This chain uses TRBV6-6 with TRBJ1-1; 9 bases line up with TRBD1. Germline assignment: CDR1 MNHNY and CDR2 SVGAGI (reference sequence). The trim removed 5 bases at V and 1 base at J, leaving 5 bases unmatched. The CDR3 loop spans 15 amino acids. This chain's CDR3 is CASSTTGGENTEAFF. The CDR3, as DNA: TGTGCCAGCAGTACCACAGGGGGCGAGAACACTGAAGCTTTCTTT.

This clone appeared once. V is TRBV29-1 and J is TRBJ2-4, with 8 bases identical to TRBD1. Trimming at V came to 7 bases and at J to 8 bases, leaving 13 bases not matched to a gene. The germline V gene encodes CDR1 SQVTM and CDR2 ANQGSEA. The CDR3 is 14 residues long. The DNA for the CDR3 is TGCAGCGCCCGGTTTGACAGGGGATTGGACATTCAGTACTTC. Its translation is CSARFDRGLDIQYF.

The chain uses TRBV18 and TRBJ1-4; a weak D match, TRBD1 (5 bases). Between the trimmed V and J ends, which lost 2 bases and 5 bases, there was a span of 9 bases. This CDR3 spans 14 amino acids. Germline CDR1 reads KGHSH; CDR2 reads LQKENI. The CDR3 DNA follows: TGTGCCAGCTCACCAGGGGGGATCAATGAAAAACTGTTTTTT. It translates to CASSPGGINEKLFF.

The chain links TRBV29-1 to TRBJ2-3, with D perhaps TRBD2 (5 bases). The CDR3 loop spans 15 amino acids. V lost 2 bases to trimming and J lost 7 bases, with 19 bases between them. Germline lookup yields CDR1 SQVTM and CDR2 ANQGSEA. The CDR3 here is CSVERGSSGVYTQYF. Here the CDR3 DNA reads TGCAGCGTTGAACGGGGATCCTCTGGGGTCTATACGCAGTATTTT.

The J gene is TRBJ2-1, the V gene TRBV9, with D possibly matching TRBD2 (5 bases). CDR1 and CDR2 (germline): SGDLS, YYNGEE. There are 15 residues in the CDR3. Trimming stripped 2 bases from V and 3 bases from J, with 12 bases between. CDR3 residues: CASSVKGASYNEQFF. The CDR3 DNA sequence: TGTGCCAGCAGCGTGAAGGGAGCCAGCTACAATGAGCAGTTCTTC.

The chain recombines TRBV10-2 with TRBJ2-7; 11 bases fit TRBD2. Germline values: CDR1 WSHSY, CDR2 SAAADI. This CDR3 comprises 19 residues. The V segment lost 3 bases and the J segment 2 bases; nucleotides outside the gene matches: 15. The CDR3 DNA is TGCGCCAGCAGTGACCCAATAGCGGGGGGGAAAAAGAATACCTACGAGCAGTACTTC. Residues: CASSDPIAGGKKNTYEQYF.

CDR3 amino acids: CASSQDRTNTEAFF. CDR3 DNA sequence: TGCGCCAGCAGCCAAGACAGGACGAACACTGAAGCTTTCTTT. The rearrangement joins TRBV4-3 to TRBJ1-1, with D unclear. The CDR3 totals 14 residues. In germline, CDR1 is LGHNA, CDR2 YSLEER. Trimming stripped 0 bases from V and 1 base from J, with 6 bases between.

The V and J genes are TRBV19 and TRBJ1-5, with 7 bases lining up with TRBD1. V dropped 5 bases and J dropped 3; count of bases not matched to a gene: 10. The germline V gene has CDR1 LNHDA and CDR2 SQIVND (reference sequence). The CDR3 contains 16 residues. CDR3 in amino acids: CASSPSTGALNQPQHF. As DNA, the CDR3 is TGTGCCAGTAGTCCGTCCACAGGGGCCCTCAATCAGCCCCAGCATTTT.

In this sample, this clone turned up once. V is TRBV5-4 and J is TRBJ2-3, with a possible D match to TRBD1 (6 bases). V lost 4 bases, J lost 7 bases, and 16 bases lay in between. CDR3 length: 14 amino acids. Germline V gene lookup returns CDR1 SGHNT and CDR2 YYREEE (reference sequence). For the CDR3, the DNA is TGTGCCAGCAGCGCTGTTGGGACAACCTATACGCAGTATTTT. It codes for CASSAVGTTYTQYF.

The rearrangement joins TRBV7-9 to TRBJ2-7, with D maybe TRBD1 (5 bases). Trimming shortened V by 5 bases and J by 4 bases, and 18 bases separated the two germline ends. CDR1 SEHNR and CDR2 FQNEAQ come from the germline V gene (reference sequence). The CDR3 covers 15 residues. CDR3 amino acids: CASSGSRRGRYEQYF. CDR3 coding DNA: TGTGCCAGCAGCGGTTCCCGTAGGGGAAGGTACGAGCAGTACTTC.

The V call is TRBV4-1, the J call TRBJ1-1; D might be TRBD1 (6 bases). The germline V gene encodes CDR1 MGHRA and CDR2 YSYEKL. V lost 4 bases to trimming and J lost 2 bases, with 11 bases between them. This CDR3 is 14 amino acids long. CDR3 residues: CASSLRGGNTEAFF. DNA of the CDR3: TGCGCCAGCAGCCTTAGGGGGGGTAACACTGAAGCTTTCTTT.

This chain uses TRBV20-1 with TRBJ2-1; D unresolved. Germline lookup yields CDR1 DFQATT and CDR2 SNEGSKA (reference sequence). This CDR3 is built from 11 residues. Trimming shortened V by 7 bases and J by 9 bases, and 13 bases separated the two germline ends. The CDR3 protein is CSVSVIGEQFF. Here the CDR3 DNA reads TGCAGTGTCAGCGTTATCGGTGAGCAGTTCTTC.

This clone has just one count. The CDR3 bases are TGTGCCAGTATCAACACAGGGGGGCCTGGAAACACCATATATTTT. This sequence encodes CASINTGGPGNTIYF. J is TRBJ1-3 and V is TRBV19; the match to TRBD1 covers 8 bases. CDR1 and CDR2 from the germline V gene are LNHDA and SQIVND (reference sequence). This CDR3 is 15 amino acids long. The trim removed 7 bases at V and 2 bases at J, leaving 7 bases unmatched.

The DNA for the CDR3 is TGCAGCGTTTTGACAGGACCCTACGAGCAGTACTTC. Its translation: CSVLTGPYEQYF. V and J are TRBV29-1 and TRBJ2-7; weak D call: TRBD1 (6 bases). Trimming stripped 5 bases from V and 2 bases from J, with 10 bases between. Looked up from germline, CDR1 is SQVTM and CDR2 is ANQGSEA. The CDR3 contains 12 residues.

The chain recombines TRBV7-9 with TRBJ2-7, with a possible D match to TRBD2 (5 bases). CDR1 and CDR2 from the germline V gene are SEHNR and FQNEAQ (reference sequence). The CDR3 has 16 residues. Trimming shortened V by 5 bases and J by 3 bases, and 20 bases separated the two germline ends. CDR3 nucleotide sequence: TGTGCCAGCAGCCTAAGCACCGGAGGCGGTTACTACGAGCAGTACTTC. It is translated as CASSLSTGGGYYEQYF.